Each of the 28 T cell receptor beta chains below was sequenced from the same sample in a study of T cell responses to AZD1222 COVID-19 vaccine. Libraries were prepared by immunoSEQ multiplex PCR; TCRdb keeps only in-frame clonotypes and omits some of them. The sample carries 91,000 or so clones, about 94% recorded once. This specimen was peripheral blood, taken 28 days after the second AZD1222 dose. All receptors come from an adult who received the AZD1222 COVID-19 vaccine.

The gene calls are TRBV5-1 and TRBJ2-5, with TRBD1 matching over 8 bases. Unmatched junction bases numbered 14, after V lost 9 bases and J lost 4 bases. CDR3 length equals 15 residues. The germline gives CDR1 SGHRS, CDR2 YFSETQ. DNA of the CDR3: TGCGCCACCGGAGGGGGCAGGGGGCTTGGAGAGACCCAGTACTTC. This gives the protein CATGGGRGLGETQYF. Drawing the rest from reference TRBV5-1 and TRBJ2-5, the complete variable domain is KAGVTQTPRYLIKTRGQQVTLSCSPISGHRSVSWYQQTPGQGLQFLFEYFSETQRNKGNFPGRFSGRQFSNSRSEMNVSTLELGDSALYLCATGGGRGLGETQYFGPGTRLLVL.

The rearrangement uses TRBV7-9 and TRBJ2-2, with D perhaps matching TRBD2 (5 bases). With 6 bases removed from V and 0 bases from J, the gap between germline ends came to 17 bases. Germline CDR1 SEHNR, CDR2 FQNEAQ (reference sequence). The length of the CDR3 is 17 residues. This chain's CDR3 is CASSTSRSGANTGELFF. CDR3 nucleotide sequence: TGTGCCAGCAGTACCAGCAGGTCCGGGGCGAACACCGGGGAGCTGTTTTTT.

The chain links TRBV7-9 to TRBJ2-5, with 9 bases identical to TRBD1. Germline values: CDR1 SEHNR, CDR2 FQNEAQ (reference sequence). This CDR3 spans 14 amino acids. Unmatched junction bases numbered 4, after V lost 3 bases and J lost 5 bases. This CDR3 is CASSFIQGAETQYF. As DNA, the CDR3 is TGTGCCAGCAGCTTCATACAGGGGGCCGAGACCCAGTACTTC.

The chain combines TRBV6-1 with TRBJ1-2; D remains unclear. V was shortened by 3 bases and J by 7 bases, with 15 bases between the two germline ends. This CDR3 region has 14 residues. Germline V gene lookup returns CDR1 MNHNS and CDR2 SASEGT. As DNA, the CDR3 is TGTGCCAGCAGTGATGCGGGAGGTATTTTTGGCTACACCTTC. Translated: CASSDAGGIFGYTF.

This clone turned up a few times. This chain connects TRBV18 to TRBJ1-2, with a possible D match to TRBD1 (6 bases). The CDR3 runs 15 residues. With 2 bases removed from V and 4 bases from J, the gap between germline ends came to 14 bases. Germline V gene sequence: CDR1 KGHSH, CDR2 LQKENI. In DNA, the CDR3 is TGTGCCAGCTCACCATTCCCAGGGGAAGGCTATGGCTACACCTTC. Amino acids: CASSPFPGEGYGYTF.

V usage is TRBV6-1 and J usage is TRBJ1-5; perhaps TRBD1 as D (6 bases). From germline, CDR1 is MNHNS and CDR2 SASEGT. The CDR3 sequence is 18 residues long. Trimming removed 3 bases from V and 1 base from J, with 19 bases in between. CDR3 nucleotide sequence: TGTGCCAGCAGTGAGTTTTTGGTGGGGGCCAGGAGCAATCAGCCCCAGCATTTT. It encodes CASSEFLVGARSNQPQHF.

Note on this clone: Other DNA sequences within the sample encode an identical CDR3. V and J are TRBV3-1 (or the pseudogene TRBV3-2) and TRBJ1-5; D ambiguous. Germline loops: CDR1 LGHDT, CDR2 YNNKEL (reference sequence). The V gene lost 2 bases and the J gene lost 4 bases, with 3 bases spanning the gap. The CDR3 loop spans 12 amino acids. The CDR3 spells CASSQSNQPQHF. DNA for the CDR3: TGTGCCAGCAGCCAATCTAATCAGCCCCAGCATTTT.

This chain joins TRBV18 and TRBJ1-1, with unresolved D. Germline V gene sequence: CDR1 KGHSH, CDR2 LQKENI. Trimming stripped 4 bases from V and 10 bases from J, with 13 bases between. This CDR3 is 12 amino acids long. DNA for the CDR3: TGTGCCAGCTCACTGCAGGTGGGTGCAGCTTTCTTT. Its protein product is CASSLQVGAAFF. Supplemented by reference TRBV18 and TRBJ1-1, the full variable domain reads NAGVMQNPRHLVRRRGQEARLRCSPMKGHSHVYWYRQLPEEGLKFMVYLQKENIIDESGMPKERFSAEFPKEGPSILRIQQVVRGDSAAYFCASSLQVGAAFFGQGTRLTVV.

The chain employs TRBV19 and TRBJ1-4; TRBD1 is a possible D gene (5 bases). Looked up from germline, CDR1 is LNHDA and CDR2 is SQIVND (reference sequence). This CDR3 contains 17 residues. Trimming shortened V by 5 bases and J by 0 bases, and 16 bases separated the two germline ends. The CDR3 sequence: CASSLGPNIATNEKLFF. The CDR3 bases are TGTGCCAGTAGTCTGGGGCCTAACATTGCAACTAATGAAAAACTGTTTTTT. Together with reference TRBV19 and TRBJ1-4, the CDR3 gives the full variable domain: DGGITQSPKYLFRKEGQNVTLSCEQNLNHDAMYWYRQDPGQGLRLIYYSQIVNDFQKGDIAEGYSVSREKKESFPLTVTSAQKNPTAFYLCASSLGPNIATNEKLFFGSGTQLSVL.

The CDR3 DNA sequence: TGTGCCAGCTCACCCCGGCGGCCGGCAATGAATGAAAAACTGTTTTTT. It yields the protein CASSPRRPAMNEKLFF. V usage is TRBV18 and J usage is TRBJ1-4; D remains ambiguous. This CDR3 region has 16 residues. Looked up from germline, CDR1 is KGHSH and CDR2 is LQKENI. V dropped 3 bases and J dropped 5 bases, with 16 bases sitting between them.

The rearrangement links TRBV3-1 (or the pseudogene TRBV3-2) to TRBJ2-5; D gene unclear. The CDR3 runs 17 residues. Germline V CDR1 and CDR2: LGHDT, YNNKEL (reference sequence). V was trimmed by 1 base and J by 2 bases, leaving 17 bases between them. The CDR3: CASSQAREALGQETQYF. The CDR3 bases are TGTGCCAGCAGCCAAGCTCGAGAGGCTCTTGGACAAGAGACCCAGTACTTC.

This chain links TRBV20-1 with TRBJ1-1; maybe TRBD1 (5 bases). CDR1 and CDR2 (germline): DFQATT, SNEGSKA (reference sequence). V lost 3 bases, J lost 0 bases, and 17 bases lay in between. This CDR3 contains 16 residues. The CDR3 loop reads CSASRRRRGMNTEAFF. The CDR3, as DNA: TGCAGTGCTAGTCGTAGGCGGAGGGGTATGAACACTGAAGCTTTCTTT.

The chain has TRBV4-3 and TRBJ1-2, with a possible D match to TRBD1 (6 bases). The CDR3 extends over 14 amino acids. Germline CDR1 and CDR2: LGHNA and YSLEER. Trimming took off 2 bases at V and 4 bases at J, with 11 bases between the two ends. CDR3 nucleotides: TGCGCCAGCAGCCAATCCCGGGACACCTATGGCTACACCTTC. Translated, it gives CASSQSRDTYGYTF.

The chain couples TRBV12-3 or TRBV12-4 to TRBJ1-5; D ambiguous. This CDR3 spans 12 amino acids. Trimming left V 4 bases short and J 10 bases short, with 11 bases between. DNA of the CDR3: TGTGCCAGCAGTTGGCGACTCCCTCCCCAGCATTTT. Residues: CASSWRLPPQHF.

This sequence joins TRBV30 and TRBJ2-2; 7 bases are a match to TRBD1. Losses at the gene ends were 0 bases for V and 5 bases for J; bases not matched to a gene: 6. The CDR3 totals 15 residues. Germline V CDR1 and CDR2: GTSNPN, SVGIG (reference sequence). CDR3 sequence: CAWSVGDRVTGELFF. As DNA, the CDR3 is TGTGCCTGGAGTGTGGGTGACAGGGTGACCGGGGAGCTGTTTTTT.

V is TRBV30 and J is TRBJ1-4; D is undetermined. Trimming removed 2 bases at V and 4 bases at J, with 17 bases between. The CDR3 runs 16 residues. Germline CDR1 and CDR2: GTSNPN and SVGIG (reference sequence). CDR3 sequence: CAWSPGRASGNEKLFF. CDR3 nucleotides: TGTGCCTGGAGTCCGGGGAGGGCGAGCGGTAATGAAAAACTGTTTTTT.

The rearrangement uses TRBV6-2 or TRBV6-3 and TRBJ2-5; TRBD2 might be the D (6 bases). Trimming shortened V by 4 bases and J by 2 bases, and 11 bases separated the two germline ends. The germline V gene has CDR1 MNHEY and CDR2 SVGEGT. This CDR3 comprises 14 residues. This CDR3 is CASSFSSGQETQYF. CDR3 coding DNA: TGTGCCAGCAGTTTTTCCAGCGGGCAAGAGACCCAGTACTTC.

The chain recombines TRBV3-1 (or the pseudogene TRBV3-2) with TRBJ1-1, with 8 nucleotides matching TRBD1. Germline V gene sequence: CDR1 LGHDT, CDR2 YNNKEL (reference sequence). J gave up 0 bases and V 4 bases, and 4 bases lay outside the gene matches. This CDR3 has 15 residues. The CDR3 sequence: CASSPGDRLNTEAFF. CDR3 nucleotides: TGTGCCAGCAGCCCAGGGGACAGGCTGAACACTGAAGCTTTCTTT.

The chain links TRBV5-1 to TRBJ1-6, with D maybe TRBD1 (6 bases). Looked up from germline, CDR1 is SGHRS and CDR2 is YFSETQ. Trimming left V 4 bases short and J 7 bases short, with 12 bases between. This CDR3 has 14 residues. The CDR3 is CASSLRTANSPLHF. CDR3 sequence (DNA): TGCGCCAGCAGCCTGCGGACAGCCAATTCACCCCTCCACTTT.

V is TRBV19 and J is TRBJ1-5; D is ambiguous. CDR1 is LNHDA and CDR2 is SQIVND in the germline V gene (reference sequence). There are 14 residues in the CDR3. V was shortened by 1 base and J by 7 bases, with 11 bases between the two germline ends. CDR3 sequence: CASSIGSKRQPQHF. Here the CDR3 DNA reads TGTGCCAGTAGTATAGGTAGTAAGAGGCAGCCCCAGCATTTT.

This clone was seen a single time. The CDR3 DNA reads TGTGCCAGCTCACCACCTCGGTCCGGGATGGGAACTGAAGCTTTCTTT. It translates to CASSPPRSGMGTEAFF. This chain links TRBV18 with TRBJ1-1; D gene ambiguous. Germline CDR1 reads KGHSH; CDR2 reads LQKENI. V was trimmed by 0 bases and J by 5 bases, leaving 16 bases between them. The CDR3 loop spans 16 amino acids.

The table lists this clone with a count of one. This rearrangement joins TRBV11-3 to TRBJ2-5; no definite D call. V was pared by 5 bases and J by 7 bases, with 11 bases between. CDR3 size: 12 residues. The V gene's germline CDR1 is SGHNT and CDR2 YENEEA. CDR3 DNA sequence: TGTGCCAGCAGCCCCCGTGGAGTGACCCAGTACTTC. This translates into CASSPRGVTQYF.

This clone turned up a few times. J is TRBJ2-7 and V is TRBV5-1; no clear D. V was clipped by 0 bases and J by 4 bases, with 5 bases between them. Germline-derived CDR1 and CDR2 are SGHRS and YFSETQ. The CDR3 has 12 amino acids. The CDR3 region is CASSLDLYEQYF. The CDR3, as DNA: TGCGCCAGCAGCTTGGACCTTTACGAGCAGTACTTC.

The chain uses TRBV27 and TRBJ2-1; D is ambiguous. The CDR3 has 14 residues. CDR1 is MNHEY, CDR2 SMNVEV, per germline (reference sequence). V was cut by 2 bases and J by 6 bases, with 11 bases left in between. DNA of the CDR3: TGTGCCAGCAGTTTAGCAGGTGCGGCCAATGAGCAGTTCTTC. This gives the protein CASSLAGAANEQFF.

This chain links TRBV2 with TRBJ1-4; 8 bases line up with TRBD1. CDR1 SNHLY and CDR2 FYNNEI come from the germline V gene. The CDR3 totals 14 residues. The junction had 5 bases not matched to a gene; V was cut back by 6 bases and J by 5 bases. CDR3 DNA: TGTGCCAGCAGGGAGGACAGGGTAAATGAAAAACTGTTTTTT. It specifies CASREDRVNEKLFF.

V is TRBV5-7 and J is TRBJ1-2; D might be TRBD1 (6 bases). TRBV5-7 has ORF status, its function being uncertain. This CDR3 spans 13 amino acids. V lost 5 bases and J 13 bases, leaving 21 bases between the germline ends. The CDR3 loop is CASRCRTAGASTF. CDR3 nucleotide sequence: TGTGCCAGCAGGTGTAGGACAGCCGGTGCGTCCACCTTC.

The chain is built from TRBV7-8 and TRBJ1-3, with 8 bases fitting TRBD1. V lost 1 base, J lost 4 bases, and 12 bases stayed unmatched. Germline CDR1 SGHVS, CDR2 FQNEAQ. This CDR3 has 18 amino acids. The CDR3 DNA reads as TGTGCCAGCAGCTTAGGGGGTTATTGGACAGGGACGGGAAACACCATATATTTT. Protein product: CASSLGGYWTGTGNTIYF. Looking up the rest from reference TRBV7-8 and TRBJ1-3 gives the full variable domain: GAGVSQSPRYKVAKRGQDVALRCDPISGHVSLFWYQQALGQGPEFLTYFQNEAQLDKSGLPSDRFFAERPEGSVSTLKIQRTQQEDSAVYLCASSLGGYWTGTGNTIYFGEGSWLTVV.

The V and J genes are TRBV20-1 and TRBJ1-1; D unresolved. The V end was cut by 3 bases, the J end by 0 bases, with 11 bases between. The CDR3 sequence is 14 residues long. Germline V CDR1 and CDR2: DFQATT, SNEGSKA (reference sequence). The CDR3 nucleotides are TGCAGTGCTAGTAGTGGGTTACTGAACACTGAAGCTTTCTTT. Translated, it gives CSASSGLLNTEAFF.